This T cell receptor (beta chain) was observed in a study of T cell responses to AZD1222 COVID-19 vaccine. Study-level points and caveats: Donors skewed white British and female; clonal diversity was possibly underestimated.

With respect to this clone: The antigen remains unidentified.

The CDR3 spans 16 residues. From germline, CDR1 is LGHDT and CDR2 YNNKEL (reference sequence). V lost 1 base and J lost 7, with 17 bases in between. TCRdb's copy holds only in-frame clones and misses some; the assay was immunoSEQ multiplex PCR. Of about 140,000 clones in the sample, 80% to 95% were seen once. This receptor was obtained from an adult in good health. The sequencing here drew on peripheral blood, taken on day 0 of AZD1222 vaccination. The genes are TRBV3-1 (or the pseudogene TRBV3-2) and TRBJ2-1, with D maybe TRBD1 (6 bases). The CDR3 is CASSQAQGWVWNEQFF. The CDR3 bases are TGTGCCAGCAGCCAAGCGCAGGGGTGGGTATGGAATGAGCAGTTCTTC.